The entry that follows covers one T cell receptor beta chain sequence. As yet, its antigen is unknown. Clones were sequenced by immunoSEQ multiplex PCR, and TCRdb holds only the in-frame ones, with some missing. The repertoire has about 130,000 clones, 93% of them found once; the top ten carry roughly 0.9%. This entry belongs to a study of T cell responses to AZD1222 COVID-19 vaccine. Study-wide findings and caveats: Females made up more of the donors, who were largely white British, and clonal diversity may have come out too low. Repertoire collection took place solely once the T cell response had peaked.

Per the germline V gene, CDR1 is SGHTS and CDR2 is YDEGEE. Trimming took off 7 bases at V and 3 bases at J, with 10 bases between the two ends. CDR3 length: 13 residues. V and J are TRBV5-8 and TRBJ1-4; possible D gene TRBD1, 5 bases. Material: peripheral blood, obtained on day 0 of AZD1222 vaccination. The receptor comes from an adult in good health. CDR3 sequence: CASLRGPNEKLFF. The CDR3 coding sequence is TGTGCCAGCTTGCGGGGCCCTAATGAAAAACTGTTTTTT.